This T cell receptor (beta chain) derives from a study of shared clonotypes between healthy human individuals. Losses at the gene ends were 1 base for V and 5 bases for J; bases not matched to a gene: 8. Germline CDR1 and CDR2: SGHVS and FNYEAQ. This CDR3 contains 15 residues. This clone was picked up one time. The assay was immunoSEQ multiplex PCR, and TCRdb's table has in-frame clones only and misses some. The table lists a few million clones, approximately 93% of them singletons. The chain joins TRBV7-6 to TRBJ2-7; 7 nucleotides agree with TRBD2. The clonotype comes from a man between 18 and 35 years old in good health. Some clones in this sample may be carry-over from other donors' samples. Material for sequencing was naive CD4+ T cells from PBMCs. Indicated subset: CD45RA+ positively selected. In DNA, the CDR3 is TGTGCCAGCAGCTTAGGTGCGGGAGTATTGGACGAGCAGTACTTC. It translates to CASSLGAGVLDEQYF.